These T cell receptor beta chains were read from a single sample in a study of blood T cell repertoires in COVID-19. The method was immunoSEQ multiplex PCR; TCRdb's version includes in-frame clones alone and lacks a portion of them. The table has 75,000 to 95,000 clones, approximately 85% seen once. Specimen: peripheral blood. These receptors were taken from a human donor in a cohort sampled during active COVID-19. Both conserved end residues are part of each CDR3. The D gene is left open where the match is weak. Only some rows state a clone size, as once, few, many or a class for expanded clones.

CDR3nt	CDR3aa	d_gene	v_gene	j_gene	abundance
TGTGCCAGCAGTCAACAGGGACGGTACAATGAGCAGTTCTTC	CASSQQGRYNEQFF	-	TRBV7-3	TRBJ2-1	few
TGTGCCAGCAGCGCGACAGTGAACACTGAAGCTTTCTTT	CASSATVNTEAFF	-	TRBV9	TRBJ1-1	once
TGTGCCAGCAGATTAGCGGGGAGTGGGACCCAGTACTTC	CASRLAGSGTQYF	TRBD2	TRBV11-1	TRBJ2-5	-
TGCGCCAGCAGCCGTACCGGACAGGGTCAAGGCTACACCTTC	CASSRTGQGQGYTF	TRBD1	TRBV4-1	TRBJ1-2	once
TGTGCCAGCAGTTTATTCACAGGGGGCGCCGACGAGCAGTACTTC	CASSLFTGGADEQYF	TRBD1	TRBV28	TRBJ2-7	-
TGCGCCAGCAGCAAAATAGCGGGGGGGCCGGAAGATACGCAGTATTTT	CASSKIAGGPEDTQYF	TRBD2	TRBV5-1	TRBJ2-3	-
TGCGCCAGCAGCTTGCCGGGTTTCGGTGAAGCTTTCTTT	CASSLPGFGEAFF	-	TRBV5-1	TRBJ1-1	few
TGTGCCAGCAGCCAGGGACACGGATGGGAAAAACTGTTTTTT	CASSQGHGWEKLFF	-	TRBV7-2	TRBJ1-4	-
TGTGCCAGCTCACCATGGACAGGGGGAAACAATGAGCAGTTCTTC	CASSPWTGGNNEQFF	TRBD1	TRBV18	TRBJ2-1	many
TGCGCCAGCAGCTTGGGCGACAGGGTTTCCTACGAGCAGTACTTC	CASSLGDRVSYEQYF	TRBD1	TRBV5-1	TRBJ2-7	-
TGTGCCACCGGCCGGGACAGGGACTCCTACGAGCAGTACTTC	CATGRDRDSYEQYF	TRBD1	TRBV15	TRBJ2-7	-
TGTGCCAGCAGTTACTATCCGGGACAGCTGAACTCCTACGAGCAGTACTTC	CASSYYPGQLNSYEQYF	TRBD1	TRBV6-2/TRBV6-3	TRBJ2-7	few
TGTGCCAGCAGCCGTTCGACAGGGTTGGGAACCGGGGAGCTGTTTTTT	CASSRSTGLGTGELFF	TRBD1	TRBV7-3	TRBJ2-2	-
TGCGCCAGCAGCCAGGGGCCAAATACAGAAAACTATGGCTACACCTTC	CASSQGPNTENYGYTF	-	TRBV4-1	TRBJ1-2	-
TGTGCCAGCGTCGATTCAGGGTCAACTAATGAAAAACTGTTTTTT	CASVDSGSTNEKLFF	-	TRBV6-5	TRBJ1-4	-
TGTGCCAGCAGCTTAGGTATCGGGACATCGAACTCTGGGGCCAACGTCCTGACTTTC	CASSLGIGTSNSGANVLTF	-	TRBV11-2	TRBJ2-6	once
TGCGCCAGCAGCTTGGACGCGTTACGAAACACTGAAGCTTTCTTT	CASSLDALRNTEAFF	-	TRBV5-1	TRBJ1-1	-
TGTGCCAGCTCTAGGAACGAGGGGGCCTCTAATGAAAAACTGTTTTTT	CASSRNEGASNEKLFF	TRBD1	TRBV18	TRBJ1-4	-
TGTGCCTGGAGTGTATGGCTAGCGGGGGCACGGGAGCAGTACTTC	CAWSVWLAGAREQYF	TRBD2	TRBV30	TRBJ2-7	once
TGTGCCAGCAGCTTGGTTGGAGGCACTTCCTACGAGCAGTACTTC	CASSLVGGTSYEQYF	-	TRBV5-5	TRBJ2-7	-
TGTGCCAGTAGTGCGACAGGGCGTCAGCCCCAGCATTTT	CASSATGRQPQHF	TRBD1	TRBV19	TRBJ1-5	-
TGTGCCTGGAGTGCCGGGACAGGGAACTACGAGCAGTACTTC	CAWSAGTGNYEQYF	TRBD1	TRBV30	TRBJ2-7	-
TGTGCCAGCAGCTTAGAACAGCCCTACGAGCAGTACTTC	CASSLEQPYEQYF	-	TRBV13	TRBJ2-7	few
TGTGCCAGCAGCTCGGGACAGAATAATCTTTCACCCCTCCACTTT	CASSSGQNNLSPLHF	TRBD1	TRBV7-6	TRBJ1-6	-
TGTGCCAGCTCACCTCAGGGCTCGTTTAACTATGGCTACACCTTC	CASSPQGSFNYGYTF	-	TRBV18	TRBJ1-2	-
TGTGCCAGCAGCTTGGCCCACTCCCCCAACAGGGGGTCCCGCTACGAGCAGTACTTC	CASSLAHSPNRGSRYEQYF	TRBD1	TRBV5-4	TRBJ2-7	-
TGTGCCAGCAGCTATTCGAGGAGACCGGGTCTTCAAGCTTTCTTT	CASSYSRRPGLQAFF	-	TRBV11-2	TRBJ1-1	-
TGTGCCAGCAGCAAAGTAGGATGGCGGGGCAGGACAGATACGCAGTATTTT	CASSKVGWRGRTDTQYF	-	TRBV21-1	TRBJ2-3	-
TGTGCCAGCTCACCGACAGGAGCCTACGAGCAGTACTTC	CASSPTGAYEQYF	-	TRBV18	TRBJ2-7	few
TGTGCCAGCAGCCAAAGGACCAGGAGGACTGAAGCTTTCTTT	CASSQRTRRTEAFF	-	TRBV3-1/TRBV3-2	TRBJ1-1	-
TGTGCCAGCAGTGCCCCCGGACAGGGCGGCGAGACCCAGTACTTC	CASSAPGQGGETQYF	TRBD1	TRBV25-1	TRBJ2-5	-
TGTGCCAGCAGTGAAGGTTCAGGAGCGGGCGCAGATACGCAGTATTTT	CASSEGSGAGADTQYF	-	TRBV6-1	TRBJ2-3	-